This passage covers 8 T cell receptor beta chains from one sample sequenced in a study of T cell repertoires in cytomegalovirus infection. Their antigens remain unidentified. One entry per CDR3 protein, called by TCRdb with MiXCR from the reads. The sample carries about 310,000 distinct CDR3 sequences, 20% to 25% recorded once. This material consisted of cultured PBMCs, taken from culture after CMV antigen stimulation. These receptor sequences come from a human donor in good health (CMV status not recorded). Some clones in this sample may be carry-over from other donors' samples.

This clonotype was observed a few times. CDR3 nucleotides: TGTGCCAGCAGGTCCTCCTTCGACAGGGAAAATCAGCCCCAGCATTTT. This translates into CASRSSFDRENQPQHF. The rearrangement joins TRBV5-6 to TRBJ1-5, with 7 bases identical to TRBD1. With 5 bases clipped from V and 4 bases from J, the junction kept 12 bases outside the gene matches. This CDR3 has 16 residues. Germline assignment: CDR1 SGHDT and CDR2 YYEEEE.

V and J are TRBV7-8 and TRBJ1-5; 9 positions match TRBD1. After removal of 4 bases from V and 5 bases from J, the junction contained 3 bases not matched to a gene. This CDR3 comprises 14 residues. Germline assignment: CDR1 SGHVS and CDR2 FQNEAQ. For the CDR3, the DNA is TGTGCCAGCAGCTCTACAGGGGGCGATCAGCCCCAGCATTTT. Translating gives CASSSTGGDQPQHF.

This clonotype has just a few counts. J is TRBJ2-7 and V is TRBV6-6, with a possible D match to TRBD2 (6 bases). Trimming shortened V by 6 bases and J by 9 bases, and 15 bases separated the two germline ends. This CDR3 region has 12 residues. Germline V CDR1 and CDR2: MNHNY, SVGAGI (reference sequence). CDR3: CASSSLRERQYF. The CDR3 nucleotides are TGTGCCAGCAGCTCCCTTCGGGAGAGGCAGTACTTC.

Only a few counts were recorded for this clonotype. V gene TRBV19 combines with J gene TRBJ1-1; D might be TRBD1 (5 bases). Trimming left V 3 bases short and J 3 bases short, with 17 bases between. CDR1 is LNHDA and CDR2 is SQIVND in the germline V gene (reference sequence). There are 16 residues in the CDR3. Here the CDR3 reads CASSIAGGGLDTEAFF. In DNA form, the CDR3 reads TGTGCCAGTAGTATCGCCGGGGGGGGTTTGGACACTGAAGCTTTCTTT.

The V gene is TRBV29-1, the J gene TRBJ1-2; 9 bases are shared with TRBD1. This CDR3 is 14 amino acids long. V trimming: 5 bases; J trimming: 3 bases; junction bases outside the gene matches: 7. Germline CDR1 reads SQVTM; CDR2 reads ANQGSEA. Written as DNA, the CDR3 is TGCAGCGTTATTCGGACAGGGGAGCACTATGGCTACACCTTC. Encoded protein: CSVIRTGEHYGYTF.

The sample holds many counts of this clonotype. This sequence joins TRBV7-2 and TRBJ2-1; D is undetermined. The CDR3 consists of 13 residues. The V end was cut by 2 bases, the J end by 3 bases, with 5 bases between. Per the germline V gene, CDR1 is SGHTA and CDR2 is FQGNSA. CDR3 loop: CASSLRRYNEQFF. The CDR3 region has the DNA TGTGCCAGCAGCTTAAGGCGCTACAATGAGCAGTTCTTC. The full variable domain, completed using reference TRBV7-2 and TRBJ2-1, is GAGVSQSPSNKVTEKGKDVELRCDPISGHTALYWYRQSLGQGLEFLIYFQGNSAPDKSGLPSDRFSAERTGGSVSTLTIQRTQQEDSAVYLCASSLRRYNEQFFGPGTRLTVL.

A few counts support this clonotype. This chain links TRBV7-9 with TRBJ2-7; 8 positions agree with TRBD1. J gave up 6 bases and V 4 bases, and 2 bases lay outside the gene matches. This CDR3 spans 12 amino acids. Germline CDR1 SEHNR, CDR2 FQNEAQ (reference sequence). The CDR3 bases are TGTGCCAGCAGCTGGACAGGGACCGAGCAGTACTTC. It yields the protein CASSWTGTEQYF.

The CDR3 DNA follows: TGCAGTGCCCCGACCAGGACAGGAAGCACAGATACGCAGTATTTT. It codes for CSAPTRTGSTDTQYF. The V gene is TRBV20-1, the J gene TRBJ2-3, with 7 positions matching TRBD1. The CDR3 length is 15 residues. Germline V gene sequence: CDR1 DFQATT, CDR2 SNEGSKA (reference sequence). Trimming removed 6 bases from V and 0 bases from J; junction bases left unmatched: 9.